These 8 T cell receptor beta chains share one sample of origin, sequenced in a study of T cell repertoires in cytomegalovirus infection. TCRdb reprocessed the reads via MiXCR and lists one record per CDR3 protein. The data contain some 400,000 distinct CDR3 sequences, 30% to 40% of them singletons. The specimen was PBMCs. The receptors originated from a human donor in good health (CMV status not recorded). Some clones in this sample may be carry-over from other donors' samples.

The chain couples TRBV5-5 to TRBJ2-6; D is ambiguous. In germline, CDR1 is SGHKS, CDR2 YYEKEE (reference sequence). This CDR3 has 14 residues. Deletions cut 5 bases from V and 0 bases from J, with 6 bases between. CDR3 in DNA: TGTGCCAGCAGTGATGTCTCTGGGGCCAACGTCCTGACTTTC. Amino acid sequence: CASSDVSGANVLTF.

V gene TRBV23-1 combines with J gene TRBJ1-4; D unresolved. TRBV23-1 is labeled an ORF, and its function is uncertain. There are 15 residues in the CDR3. The V gene lost 7 bases and the J gene lost 0 bases, with 12 bases spanning the gap. The CDR3 here is CASIGGEATNEKLFF. The CDR3 DNA follows: TGCGCCAGCATCGGCGGAGAAGCAACTAATGAAAAACTGTTTTTT.

In its sample, this clonotype was seen a few times. The V call is TRBV19, the J call TRBJ2-1, with TRBD2 matching 8 bases. CDR1 is LNHDA, CDR2 SQIVND, per germline (reference sequence). CDR3 length: 15 amino acids. The ends lost 1 base at V and 2 bases at J; junction bases unmatched: 1. The CDR3 DNA is TGTGCCAGTAGTATAGTTAGCGGGGCCTACAATGAGCAGTTCTTC. It encodes CASSIVSGAYNEQFF.

The V and J genes are TRBV27 and TRBJ2-1; D not resolved. This CDR3 is built from 13 residues. Germline assignment: CDR1 MNHEY and CDR2 SMNVEV (reference sequence). With 5 bases removed from V and 9 bases from J, the gap between germline ends came to 14 bases. The chain's CDR3 is CASSRTQLSEQFF. CDR3 bases: TGTGCCAGCAGTCGAACCCAGCTTTCTGAGCAGTTCTTC.

The chain recombines TRBV7-8 with TRBJ1-1, with 9 bases aligning to TRBD1. The junction had 6 bases not matched to a gene; V was cut back by 4 bases and J by 3 bases. This CDR3 comprises 15 residues. Germline CDR1 and CDR2: SGHVS and FQNEAQ. The CDR3 is CASSSNRGRDTEAFF. Here the CDR3 DNA reads TGTGCCAGCAGCTCGAACAGGGGGCGCGACACTGAAGCTTTCTTT.

This clonotype appeared many times. The chain employs TRBV7-2 and TRBJ2-4; TRBD2 might be the D (7 bases). CDR3 length equals 16 residues. Germline V lookup: CDR1 SGHTA, CDR2 FQGNSA. V was shortened by 5 bases and J by 8 bases, with 22 bases between the two germline ends. CDR3 sequence: CASSPRDNWTRDIQYF. CDR3 coding DNA: TGTGCCAGCAGCCCGCGGGACAATTGGACTAGGGACATTCAGTACTTC. The full variable domain, completed using reference TRBV7-2 and TRBJ2-4, is GAGVSQSPSNKVTEKGKDVELRCDPISGHTALYWYRQSLGQGLEFLIYFQGNSAPDKSGLPSDRFSAERTGGSVSTLTIQRTQQEDSAVYLCASSPRDNWTRDIQYFGAGTRLSVL.

In the case of this clonotype: In this CDR3 the conserved last residue, phenylalanine or tryptophan, is missing, so a read error is likely. The rearrangement uses TRBV20-1 and TRBJ2-7; D ambiguous. The germline V and J ends were trimmed by 6 bases and 0 bases, with 15 bases remaining between them. In germline, CDR1 is DFQATT, CDR2 SNEGSKA (reference sequence). The CDR3 consists of 14 residues. The DNA for the CDR3 is TGCAGTGCCCCGACTCAGCCAAGCTCCTACGAGCAGTACTTA. Its protein is CSAPTQPSSYEQYL.

This clonotype has more than one count but fewer than ten. This sequence joins TRBV20-1 and TRBJ1-2; no firm D call. Trimming cost V 6 bases and J 2 bases, with 22 bases left between them. CDR1 is DFQATT and CDR2 is SNEGSKA in the germline V gene (reference sequence). CDR3 length: 16 residues. CDR3 sequence: CSAPPPGLEANYGYTF. CDR3 nucleotides: TGCAGTGCGCCCCCCCCGGGCTTAGAAGCCAACTATGGCTACACCTTC.